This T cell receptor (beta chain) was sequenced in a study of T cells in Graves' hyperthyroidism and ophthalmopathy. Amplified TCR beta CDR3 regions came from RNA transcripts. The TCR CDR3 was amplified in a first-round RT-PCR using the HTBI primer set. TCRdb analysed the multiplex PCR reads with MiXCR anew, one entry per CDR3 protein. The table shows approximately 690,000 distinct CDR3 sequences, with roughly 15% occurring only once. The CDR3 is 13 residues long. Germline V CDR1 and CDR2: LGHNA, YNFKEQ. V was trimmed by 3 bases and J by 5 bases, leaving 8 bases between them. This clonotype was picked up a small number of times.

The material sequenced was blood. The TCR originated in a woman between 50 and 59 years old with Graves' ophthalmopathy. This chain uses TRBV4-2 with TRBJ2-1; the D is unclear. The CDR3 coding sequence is TGTGCCAGCAGCCAGAGTCAGGACAATGAGCAGTTCTTC. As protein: CASSQSQDNEQFF.